This entry concerns a single T cell receptor (beta chain). The antigen is unknown. These data originate in a study of OX40 agonist ivuxolimab in advanced cancers. Turning to the study itself: Patients treated during dose escalation were battling hepatocellular carcinoma, melanoma, renal cell or head and neck cancer.

Study conclusions and caveats: Partial responders dosed at 0.1-3.0 mg/kg displayed clonal expansion ranking among the lowest. Relative to CD4+, CD8+ T cells held more expanded clones on average.

Only in-frame clones appear in the TCRdb table, and some are missing; sequencing was by immunoSEQ multiplex PCR. The sample has about 19,000 clones; approximately 86% are singletons. Trimming pared 3 bases from V and 5 bases from J, leaving 10 bases between. Germline-derived CDR1 and CDR2 are MDHEN and SYDVKM. This CDR3 contains 13 residues. The receptor comes from an adult with an advanced solid tumor such as melanoma, head and neck, liver or kidney cancer. The rearrangement joins TRBV28 to TRBJ1-2; no clear D gene. This specimen was CD4+ or CD8+ T cells sorted from blood, taken in a trial of the OX40 agonist ivuxolimab. The CDR3 protein is CASSLGSKYGYTF. For the CDR3, the DNA is TGTGCCAGCAGTTTGGGCAGCAAGTATGGCTACACCTTC.